The 2 T cell receptor beta chains below come from one sample, sequenced in a study of blood T cell repertoires in COVID-19. TCRdb's table, derived via immunoSEQ multiplex PCR, lists solely in-frame clones and lacks some. The sample lists roughly 250,000 clones; roughly 91% were seen once. Material for sequencing was peripheral blood. Source of these receptors: a man younger than 45 with COVID-19, enrolled during active disease.

This clone was counted once. J is TRBJ1-1 and V is TRBV18, with TRBD1 identical over 12 bases. With V trimmed by 3 bases and J by 1 base, 9 bases remained unmatched. The CDR3 extends over 18 amino acids. CDR1 KGHSH and CDR2 LQKENI come from the germline V gene. CDR3 DNA: TGTGCCAGCTCACCTCGTAGGGGACAGGGGGCCCCGAACACTGAAGCTTTCTTT. The encoded protein is CASSPRRGQGAPNTEAFF.

This chain joins TRBV15 and TRBJ2-2; 9 bases line up with TRBD1. The germline V gene encodes CDR1 LNHNV and CDR2 YYDKDF (reference sequence). The trim removed 8 bases at V and 1 base at J, leaving 14 bases unmatched. The CDR3 has 18 amino acids. The CDR3 here is CATYSSVWTGVNTGELFF. As DNA, the CDR3 is TGTGCCACCTACTCCTCTGTGTGGACAGGGGTGAACACCGGGGAGCTGTTTTTT.